Each of the 29 T cell receptor beta chains below was sequenced from the same sample in a study of shared T cell receptors in the human thymus (dated by TCRdb to about 2021). The library was produced with the immunoSEQ multiplex PCR assay. As stored in TCRdb, this immuneACCESS dataset retains in-frame rearrangements with V and J assigned. A fraction of the clones does not appear; measured against another copy, unresolved V genes explain less than half of the discrepancy, and the remainder lacks a known reason. The sample has hundreds of thousands of clones on record, more than 75% of them singletons. The top ten clones comprise roughly 0.0094% of the sample. These records were also assigned to another study, of human thymus T cells.

Sequencing was performed on thymocytes. The receptors derive from a boy under two years old with a congenital heart defect. Donor details come from another sample of the same person, matched by shared clones.

The chain recombines TRBV11-3 with TRBJ2-1; TRBD2 aligns across 8 bases. J was trimmed by 5 bases and V by 5 bases; bases with no gene match: 11. The CDR3 has 16 amino acids. CDR1 SGHNT and CDR2 YENEEA come from the germline V gene. The CDR3 sequence is CASSPSWPSGHNEQFF. The CDR3 nucleotides are TGTGCCAGCAGCCCCTCCTGGCCTAGCGGGCACAATGAGCAGTTCTTC.

The V gene is TRBV5-4, the J gene TRBJ2-7; 7 nucleotides line up with TRBD2. J gave up 0 bases and V 4 bases, and 13 bases lay outside the gene matches. From germline, CDR1 is SGHNT and CDR2 YYREEE (reference sequence). This CDR3 is 17 amino acids long. The CDR3, as DNA: TGTGCCAGCAGCCCCCCAGGGCGGGAGAGGGGCTCCTACGAGCAGTACTTC. Translation gives CASSPPGRERGSYEQYF.

The CDR3 DNA is TGTGCCAGCAGCTTGGCCTTGGCGGGAGAGTCCTACGAGCAGTACTTC. Encoded protein: CASSLALAGESYEQYF. This chain uses TRBV5-6 with TRBJ2-5, with TRBD2 identical over 7 bases. With the DNA end fitting TRBJ2-7 better, the J assignment may be wrong. Germline V gene lookup returns CDR1 SGHDT and CDR2 YYEEEE. This CDR3 contains 16 residues.

The chain is built from TRBV19 and TRBJ2-7; perhaps TRBD1 as D (6 bases). The ends were cut back, 5 bases at V and 0 bases at J, with 14 bases in the middle. The germline CDR1 and CDR2 sequences are LNHDA and SQIVND (reference sequence). The CDR3 covers 15 residues. The CDR3 DNA reads TGTGCCAGTAGTCCCGGGACATTCAACTCCTACGAGCAGTACTTC. Translation gives CASSPGTFNSYEQYF. Together with reference TRBV19 and TRBJ2-7, the CDR3 gives the full variable domain: DGGITQSPKYLFRKEGQNVTLSCEQNLNHDAMYWYRQDPGQGLRLIYYSQIVNDFQKGDIAEGYSVSREKKESFPLTVTSAQKNPTAFYLCASSPGTFNSYEQYFGPGTRLTVT.

The V gene is TRBV4-3, the J gene TRBJ2-2, with 14 bases identical to TRBD2. Per the germline V gene, CDR1 is LGHNA and CDR2 is YSLEER. J gave up 7 bases and V 7 bases, and 17 bases lay outside the gene matches. The CDR3 loop spans 19 amino acids. CDR3 region: CASTLLPGLAGEIGGELFF. Here the CDR3 DNA reads TGCGCCAGCACCCTCCTACCGGGACTAGCGGGAGAAATTGGCGGGGAGCTGTTTTTT.

The gene calls are TRBV5-8 and TRBJ1-2; no clear D. CDR1 and CDR2 (germline): SGHTS, YDEGEE. Between the trimmed V and J ends, which lost 0 bases and 1 base, there was a span of 10 bases. The CDR3 has 15 residues. The CDR3 coding sequence is TGTGCCAGCAGCTTGGTACGAGGGAGTAACTATGGCTACACCTTC. Protein product: CASSLVRGSNYGYTF.

V gene TRBV5-6 combines with J gene TRBJ2-7, with 9 nucleotides matching TRBD1. Losses at the gene ends were 2 bases for V and 6 bases for J; bases not matched to a gene: 6. CDR3 length: 14 residues. The germline gives CDR1 SGHDT, CDR2 YYEEEE. CDR3 sequence: CASSFRDRAGEQYF. CDR3 DNA: TGTGCCAGCAGCTTCCGGGACAGGGCCGGCGAGCAGTACTTC. The complete variable domain, with remaining parts taken from reference TRBV5-6 and TRBJ2-7, reads DAGVTQSPTHLIKTRGQQVTLRCSPKSGHDTVSWYQQALGQGPQFIFQYYEEEERQRGNFPDRFSGHQFPNYSSELNVNALLLGDSALYLCASSFRDRAGEQYFGPGTRLTVT.

The chain joins TRBV25-1 to TRBJ2-7; weak D call: TRBD2 (6 bases). The germline V gene encodes CDR1 MGHDK and CDR2 SYGVNS. V was clipped by 4 bases and J by 3 bases, with 16 bases between them. This CDR3 has 15 residues. CDR3 amino acids: CASSGPGTELYEQYF. CDR3 coding DNA: TGTGCCAGCAGTGGGCCCGGGACTGAACTCTACGAGCAGTACTTC.

This chain links TRBV25-1 with TRBJ2-3; 7 nucleotides align to TRBD1. The germline V gene encodes CDR1 MGHDK and CDR2 SYGVNS. Germline trimming cut 1 base from V and 3 bases from J; bases unmatched to any gene: 7. The CDR3 is 16 residues long. The CDR3 here is CASSESRQGETDTQYF. In DNA form, the CDR3 reads TGTGCCAGCAGTGAATCCCGACAGGGTGAGACAGATACGCAGTATTTT.

This chain links TRBV2 with TRBJ1-5, with 8 bases identical to TRBD1. V shed 6 bases, J shed 5 bases, and the junction held 12 bases outside the gene matches. Per germline, CDR1 SNHLY and CDR2 FYNNEI. The CDR3 spans 16 residues. The CDR3 here is CASSTTRQGRDQPQHF. The CDR3 DNA sequence: TGTGCCAGCAGCACCACTAGACAGGGGAGGGATCAGCCCCAGCATTTT.

This chain joins TRBV19 and TRBJ2-2, with D possibly being TRBD2 (5 bases). The length of the CDR3 is 13 residues. In germline, CDR1 is LNHDA, CDR2 SQIVND (reference sequence). V gave up 6 bases and J gave up 5 bases, with 10 bases separating them. The CDR3 is CASSPRGTGELFF. Here the CDR3 DNA reads TGTGCCAGTAGCCCACGGGGAACCGGGGAGCTGTTTTTT.

This sequence joins TRBV2 and TRBJ2-5; possibly TRBD2 for D (6 bases). The better agreement between TRBJ2-7 and the DNA end casts doubt on the J call. CDR3 length equals 18 residues. In germline, CDR1 is SNHLY, CDR2 FYNNEI. The CDR3 bases are TGTGCCAGCAGTGAAGTGGAGTGGTGGGAGGACCGCGACTACGAGCAGTACTTC. Its protein product is CASSEVEWWEDRDYEQYF.

This clone came up a few times. The same CDR3 arises from other DNA sequences in this sample as well. The rearrangement joins TRBV28 to TRBJ1-5; TRBD1 is a possible D gene (5 bases). Looked up from germline, CDR1 is MDHEN and CDR2 is SYDVKM. The CDR3 sequence is 13 residues long. Trimming cost V 4 bases and J 4 bases, with 8 bases left between them. The CDR3 sequence is CASSSPGNQPQHF. In DNA form, the CDR3 reads TGTGCCAGCAGTTCCCCAGGGAATCAGCCCCAGCATTTT. The full variable domain, completed using reference TRBV28 and TRBJ1-5, is DVKVTQSSRYLVKRTGEKVFLECVQDMDHENMFWYRQDPGLGLRLIYFSYDVKMKEKGDIPEGYSVSREKKERFSLILESASTNQTSMYLCASSSPGNQPQHFGDGTRLSIL.

The V and J genes are TRBV19 and TRBJ2-7, with D maybe TRBD1 (6 bases). Trimming removed 4 bases from V and 11 bases from J, with 18 bases in between. The germline V gene has CDR1 LNHDA and CDR2 SQIVND (reference sequence). This CDR3 has 13 amino acids. Here the CDR3 reads CASSTDEGDVEYF. Here the CDR3 DNA reads TGTGCCAGTAGTACAGACGAGGGGGACGTTGAGTACTTC.

The rearrangement links TRBV27 to TRBJ2-7; D is possibly TRBD2 (6 bases). Germline lookup yields CDR1 MNHEY and CDR2 SMNVEV (reference sequence). The V end lost 5 bases, the J end lost 0 bases, and 20 bases lay between the germline ends. This CDR3 is built from 17 residues. The CDR3 DNA reads TGTGCCAGCAGTCTACGACGGGACTTCTCCAGCTCCTACGAGCAGTACTTC. Its translation: CASSLRRDFSSSYEQYF.

The V and J genes are TRBV6-1 and TRBJ1-5; 8 nucleotides agree with TRBD1. J lost 7 bases, V lost 3 bases, and 8 bases had no gene match. The germline gives CDR1 MNHNS, CDR2 SASEGT. The CDR3 consists of 15 residues. CDR3 in amino acids: CASSEEDRDRQPQHF. CDR3 nucleotide sequence: TGTGCCAGCAGTGAGGAGGACAGGGACCGGCAGCCCCAGCATTTT.

This rearrangement joins TRBV28 to TRBJ2-2; 8 nucleotides line up with TRBD2. Germline assignment: CDR1 MDHEN and CDR2 SYDVKM. V lost 2 bases and J lost 6; bases outside the gene matches: 8. This CDR3 has 16 residues. CDR3 protein: CASSLPEAGDPGELFF. Written as DNA, the CDR3 is TGTGCCAGCAGTTTACCAGAAGCGGGAGACCCCGGGGAGCTGTTTTTT.

This chain uses TRBV4-3 with TRBJ2-5, with D hard to call. This CDR3 is 15 amino acids long. The V end lost 1 base, the J end lost 1 base, and 10 bases lay between the germline ends. The germline CDR1 and CDR2 sequences are LGHNA and YSLEER. CDR3 nucleotides: TGCGCCAGCAGCCAAGTATGGAACAGCCAAGAGACCCAGTACTTC. The encoded protein is CASSQVWNSQETQYF.

The chain recombines TRBV5-6 with TRBJ1-2; D possibly corresponds to TRBD1 (6 bases). The CDR3 has 14 residues. V gave up 2 bases and J gave up 2 bases, with 10 bases separating them. The germline V gene has CDR1 SGHDT and CDR2 YYEEEE. CDR3: CASSLRTENYGYTF. CDR3 DNA: TGTGCCAGCAGCTTAAGGACAGAAAACTATGGCTACACCTTC.

The chain has TRBV5-5 and TRBJ2-7, with D tentatively TRBD2 (8 bases). Germline V gives CDR1 SGHKS, CDR2 YYEKEE (reference sequence). The CDR3 sequence is 15 residues long. V dropped 4 bases and J dropped 1 base, with 15 bases sitting between them. The DNA of the CDR3 is TGTGCCAGCAGCAGGGACAGCGGGGGTTCCTACGAGCAGTACTTC. Protein product: CASSRDSGGSYEQYF.

This sequence joins TRBV9 and TRBJ2-3; maybe TRBD1 (6 bases). The V gene's germline CDR1 is SGDLS and CDR2 YYNGEE. The CDR3 contains 19 residues. V was trimmed by 0 bases and J by 0 bases, leaving 20 bases between them. CDR3 DNA: TGTGCCAGCAGCGTAGCCCCCCGGTCCGACAGGCATAGCACAGATACGCAGTATTTT. It codes for CASSVAPRSDRHSTDTQYF.

This clone appeared once. The chain links TRBV5-1 to TRBJ2-7; 9 positions match TRBD1. There are 15 residues in the CDR3. Germline V gene sequence: CDR1 SGHRS, CDR2 YFSETQ. Losses at the gene ends were 3 bases for V and 4 bases for J; bases not matched to a gene: 8. CDR3 nucleotide sequence: TGCGCCAGCAGCTCCCGGGACAGGGAATTTTACGAGCAGTACTTC. Its translation is CASSSRDREFYEQYF. Based on the CDR3 plus reference TRBV5-1 and TRBJ2-7, the full variable domain is KAGVTQTPRYLIKTRGQQVTLSCSPISGHRSVSWYQQTPGQGLQFLFEYFSETQRNKGNFPGRFSGRQFSNSRSEMNVSTLELGDSALYLCASSSRDREFYEQYFGPGTRLTVT.

The V call is TRBV5-1, the J call TRBJ2-7, with 7 bases aligning to TRBD2. The germline V gene has CDR1 SGHRS and CDR2 YFSETQ. The CDR3 has 14 amino acids. J gave up 3 bases and V 2 bases, and 5 bases lay outside the gene matches. This CDR3 reads CASSFVAGYYEQYF. CDR3 in DNA: TGCGCCAGCAGCTTTGTAGCGGGTTACTACGAGCAGTACTTC. Combining the CDR3 with reference TRBV5-1 and TRBJ2-7 gives the whole variable domain KAGVTQTPRYLIKTRGQQVTLSCSPISGHRSVSWYQQTPGQGLQFLFEYFSETQRNKGNFPGRFSGRQFSNSRSEMNVSTLELGDSALYLCASSFVAGYYEQYFGPGTRLTVT.

This sequence joins TRBV6-5 and TRBJ1-3, with 7 bases matching TRBD1. The CDR3 contains 15 residues. Losses at the gene ends were 8 bases for V and 2 bases for J; bases not matched to a gene: 9. Germline CDR1 MNHEY, CDR2 SVGAGI. CDR3 DNA: TGTGCCAGCGGGAACAGGGGACCCACTGGAAACACCATATATTTT. This gives the protein CASGNRGPTGNTIYF.

V is TRBV19 and J is TRBJ1-2, with a weak D call TRBD1 (5 bases). Between the trimmed V and J ends, which lost 3 bases and 4 bases, there was a span of 15 bases. Germline lookup yields CDR1 LNHDA and CDR2 SQIVND (reference sequence). The CDR3 extends over 15 amino acids. This chain's CDR3 is CASSIPTVGIYGYTF. DNA for the CDR3: TGTGCCAGTAGTATTCCGACAGTGGGGATCTATGGCTACACCTTC.

The rearrangement links TRBV30 to TRBJ1-5; 10 bases map to TRBD1. This CDR3 has 17 residues. V trimming: 4 bases; J trimming: 0 bases; junction bases outside the gene matches: 9. CDR1 and CDR2 from the germline V gene are GTSNPN and SVGIG (reference sequence). CDR3 sequence: CAWMRDRGSPSNQPQHF. CDR3 nucleotides: TGTGCCTGGATGCGGGACAGGGGAAGTCCTAGCAATCAGCCCCAGCATTTT.

The J gene is TRBJ2-7, the V gene TRBV14; 7 bases fit TRBD1. The V segment lost 1 base and the J segment 1 base; nucleotides outside the gene matches: 10. CDR1 and CDR2 (germline): SGHDN, FVKESK. This CDR3 is 17 amino acids long. Here the CDR3 DNA reads TGTGCCAGCAGCCAAGTCGGTCTCGGACAGGAGTCCTACGAGCAGTACTTC. This gives the protein CASSQVGLGQESYEQYF.

This clone was observed a single time. The rearrangement links TRBV5-1 to TRBJ1-4; possible D gene TRBD1, 6 bases. Germline V lookup: CDR1 SGHRS, CDR2 YFSETQ. V was clipped by 6 bases and J by 2 bases, with 17 bases between them. This CDR3 is built from 16 residues. The CDR3: CASTPSGERTNEKLFF. As DNA, the CDR3 is TGCGCCAGCACACCGTCAGGGGAGAGGACTAATGAAAAACTGTTTTTT. Based on the CDR3 plus reference TRBV5-1 and TRBJ1-4, the full variable domain is KAGVTQTPRYLIKTRGQQVTLSCSPISGHRSVSWYQQTPGQGLQFLFEYFSETQRNKGNFPGRFSGRQFSNSRSEMNVSTLELGDSALYLCASTPSGERTNEKLFFGSGTQLSVL.

This chain joins TRBV27 and TRBJ2-7, with 9 bases fitting TRBD2. After removal of 0 bases from V and 5 bases from J, the junction contained 8 bases not matched to a gene. CDR1 is MNHEY, CDR2 SMNVEV, per germline (reference sequence). This CDR3 contains 16 residues. This CDR3 reads CASSLSPGGLANEQYF. The CDR3 DNA reads TGTGCCAGCAGTTTATCCCCTGGAGGACTAGCGAACGAGCAGTACTTC.